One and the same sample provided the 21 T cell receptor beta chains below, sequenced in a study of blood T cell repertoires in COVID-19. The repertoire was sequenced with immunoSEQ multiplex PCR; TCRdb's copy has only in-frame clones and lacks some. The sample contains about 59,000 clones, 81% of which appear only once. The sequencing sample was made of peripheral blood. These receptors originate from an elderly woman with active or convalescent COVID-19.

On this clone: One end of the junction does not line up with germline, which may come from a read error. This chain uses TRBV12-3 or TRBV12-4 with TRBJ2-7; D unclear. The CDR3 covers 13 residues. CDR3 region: CASSFSGSHEQYF. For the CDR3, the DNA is TGTGCCAGCAGTTTTTCAGGCTCCCACGAGCAGTACTTC.

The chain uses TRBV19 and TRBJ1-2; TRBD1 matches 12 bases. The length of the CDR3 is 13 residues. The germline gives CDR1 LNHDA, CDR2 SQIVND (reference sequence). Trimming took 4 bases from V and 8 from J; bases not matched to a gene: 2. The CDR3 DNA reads TGTGCCAGTAGTACCGGGACAGGGGGCGGCTACACCTTC. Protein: CASSTGTGGGYTF.

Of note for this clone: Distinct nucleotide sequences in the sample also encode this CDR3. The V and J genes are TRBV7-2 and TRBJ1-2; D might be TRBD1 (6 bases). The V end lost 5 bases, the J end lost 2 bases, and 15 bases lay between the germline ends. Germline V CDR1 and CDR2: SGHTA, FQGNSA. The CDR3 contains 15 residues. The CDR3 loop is CASSPKVGGNYGYTF. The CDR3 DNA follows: TGTGCCAGCAGCCCAAAGGTTGGGGGCAACTATGGCTACACCTTC.

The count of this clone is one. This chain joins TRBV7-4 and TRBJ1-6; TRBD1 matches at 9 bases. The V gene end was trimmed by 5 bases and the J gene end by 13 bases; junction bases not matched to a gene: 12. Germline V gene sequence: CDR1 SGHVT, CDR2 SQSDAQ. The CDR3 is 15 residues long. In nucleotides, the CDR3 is TGTGCCAGCAGCACGGTCCGGGACAGGGTCATGCCCCTCCACTTT. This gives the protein CASSTVRDRVMPLHF.

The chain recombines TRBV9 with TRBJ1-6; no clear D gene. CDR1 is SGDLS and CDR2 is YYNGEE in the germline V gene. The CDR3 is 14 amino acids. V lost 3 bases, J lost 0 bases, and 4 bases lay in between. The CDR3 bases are TGTGCCAGCAGCGGAGGCTCCTATAATTCACCCCTCCACTTT. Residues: CASSGGSYNSPLHF.

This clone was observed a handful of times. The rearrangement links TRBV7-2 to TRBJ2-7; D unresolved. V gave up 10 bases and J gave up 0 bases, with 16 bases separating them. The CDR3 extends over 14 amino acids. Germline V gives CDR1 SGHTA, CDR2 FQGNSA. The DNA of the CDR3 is TGTGCCACCCTTAGAGGAGCGAGCTCCTACGAGCAGTACTTC. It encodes CATLRGASSYEQYF.

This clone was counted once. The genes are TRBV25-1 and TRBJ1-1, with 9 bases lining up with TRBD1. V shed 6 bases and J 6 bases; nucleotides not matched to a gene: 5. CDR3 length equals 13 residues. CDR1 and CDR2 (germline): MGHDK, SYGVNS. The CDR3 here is CASRLQGASEAFF. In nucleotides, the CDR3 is TGTGCCAGCAGGTTACAGGGGGCGTCTGAAGCTTTCTTT.

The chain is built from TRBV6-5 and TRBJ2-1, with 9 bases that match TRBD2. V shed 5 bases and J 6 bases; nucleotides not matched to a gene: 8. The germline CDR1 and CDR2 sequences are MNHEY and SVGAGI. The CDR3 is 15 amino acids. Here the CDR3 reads CASSRELAGTNEQFF. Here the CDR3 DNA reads TGTGCCAGCAGTCGTGAACTAGCGGGTACCAATGAGCAGTTCTTC.

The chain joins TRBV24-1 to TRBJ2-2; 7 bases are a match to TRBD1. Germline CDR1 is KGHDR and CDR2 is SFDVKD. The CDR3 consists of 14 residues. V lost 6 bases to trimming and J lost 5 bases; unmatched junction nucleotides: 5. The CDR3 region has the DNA TGTGCCACCAGTTCTGACAGGGAAACCGGGGAGCTGTTTTTT. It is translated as CATSSDRETGELFF.

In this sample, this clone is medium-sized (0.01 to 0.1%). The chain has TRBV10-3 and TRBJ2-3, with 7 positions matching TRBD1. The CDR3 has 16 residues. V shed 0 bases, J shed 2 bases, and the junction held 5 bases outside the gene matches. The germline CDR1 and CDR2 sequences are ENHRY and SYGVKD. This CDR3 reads CAISESTGVYTDTQYF. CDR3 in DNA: TGTGCCATCAGTGAGTCAACAGGGGTCTACACAGATACGCAGTATTTT.

The DNA for the CDR3 is TGTGCCAGCAGCTCGGGGGACAGGGGGTATGGCTACACCTTC. This translates into CASSSGDRGYGYTF. This chain links TRBV5-6 with TRBJ1-2; 11 bases align to TRBD1. The germline V gene encodes CDR1 SGHDT and CDR2 YYEEEE. This CDR3 region has 14 residues. The junction had 3 bases not matched to a gene; V was cut back by 3 bases and J by 5 bases.

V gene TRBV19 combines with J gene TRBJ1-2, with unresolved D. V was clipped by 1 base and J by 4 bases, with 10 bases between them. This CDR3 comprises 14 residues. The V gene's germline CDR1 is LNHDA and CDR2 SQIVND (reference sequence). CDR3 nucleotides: TGTGCCAGTAGTATAGTGGCGGACTCCTATGGCTACACCTTC. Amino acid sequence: CASSIVADSYGYTF. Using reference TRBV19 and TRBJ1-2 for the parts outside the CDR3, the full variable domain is DGGITQSPKYLFRKEGQNVTLSCEQNLNHDAMYWYRQDPGQGLRLIYYSQIVNDFQKGDIAEGYSVSREKKESFPLTVTSAQKNPTAFYLCASSIVADSYGYTFGSGTRLTVV.

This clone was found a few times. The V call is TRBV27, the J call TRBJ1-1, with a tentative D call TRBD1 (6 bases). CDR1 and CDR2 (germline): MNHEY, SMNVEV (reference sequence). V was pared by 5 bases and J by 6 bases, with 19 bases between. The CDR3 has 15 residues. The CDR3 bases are TGTGCCAGCAGTCAGACAGGACTTGCTCTCCCTGAAGCTTTCTTT. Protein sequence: CASSQTGLALPEAFF.

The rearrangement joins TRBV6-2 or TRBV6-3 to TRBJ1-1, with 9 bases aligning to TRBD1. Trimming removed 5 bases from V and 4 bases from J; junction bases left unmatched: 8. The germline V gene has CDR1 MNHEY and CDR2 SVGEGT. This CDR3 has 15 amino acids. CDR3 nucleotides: TGTGCCAGCAGTCAGCAACAGGGGGCAAGCACTGAAGCTTTCTTT. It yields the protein CASSQQQGASTEAFF.

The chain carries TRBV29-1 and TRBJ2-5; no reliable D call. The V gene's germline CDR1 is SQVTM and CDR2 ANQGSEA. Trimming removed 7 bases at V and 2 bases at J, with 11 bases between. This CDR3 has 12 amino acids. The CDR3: CSALRQQETQYF. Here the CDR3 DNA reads TGCAGCGCCCTCAGGCAGCAAGAGACCCAGTACTTC.

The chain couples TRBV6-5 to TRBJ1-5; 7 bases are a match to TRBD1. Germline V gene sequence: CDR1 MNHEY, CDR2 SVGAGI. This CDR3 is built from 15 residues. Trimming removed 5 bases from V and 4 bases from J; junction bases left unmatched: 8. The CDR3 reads CASSNDRVGNQPQHF. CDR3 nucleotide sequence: TGTGCCAGCAGTAACGACAGGGTAGGAAATCAGCCCCAGCATTTT.

The CDR3 DNA reads TGTGCCAGCAGCCAGCAAGCGGGGCTCGGCTATGGCTACACCTTC. It is translated as CASSQQAGLGYGYTF. The chain couples TRBV3-1 (or the pseudogene TRBV3-2) to TRBJ1-2, with TRBD1 as a possible D gene (5 bases). Trimming removed 3 bases from V and 4 bases from J, with 15 bases in between. CDR1 is LGHDT and CDR2 is YNNKEL in the germline V gene (reference sequence). This CDR3 comprises 15 residues.

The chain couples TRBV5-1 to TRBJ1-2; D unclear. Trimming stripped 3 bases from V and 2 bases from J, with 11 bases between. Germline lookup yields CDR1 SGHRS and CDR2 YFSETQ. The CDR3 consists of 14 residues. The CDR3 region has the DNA TGCGCCAGCAGCTCGACTTCCCAGAACTATGGCTACACCTTC. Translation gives CASSSTSQNYGYTF.

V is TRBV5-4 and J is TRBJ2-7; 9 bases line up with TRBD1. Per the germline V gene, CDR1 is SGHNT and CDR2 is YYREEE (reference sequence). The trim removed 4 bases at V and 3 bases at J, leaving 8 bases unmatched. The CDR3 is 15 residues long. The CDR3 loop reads CASSRPGQGSYEQYF. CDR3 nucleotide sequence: TGTGCCAGCAGCCGTCCGGGACAGGGCAGCTACGAGCAGTACTTC.

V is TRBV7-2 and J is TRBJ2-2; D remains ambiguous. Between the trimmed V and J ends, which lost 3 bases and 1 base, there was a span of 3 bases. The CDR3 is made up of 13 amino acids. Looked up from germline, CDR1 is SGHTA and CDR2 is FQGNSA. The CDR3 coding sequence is TGTGCCAGCAGCTTGAGGAACACCGGGGAGCTGTTTTTT. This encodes CASSLRNTGELFF.

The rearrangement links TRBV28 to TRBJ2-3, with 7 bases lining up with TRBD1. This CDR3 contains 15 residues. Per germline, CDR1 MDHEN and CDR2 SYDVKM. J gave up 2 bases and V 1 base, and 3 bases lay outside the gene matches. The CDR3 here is CASSLSDRDTDTQYF. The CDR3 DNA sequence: TGTGCCAGCAGTTTATCCGACAGGGACACAGATACGCAGTATTTT. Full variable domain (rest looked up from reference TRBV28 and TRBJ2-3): DVKVTQSSRYLVKRTGEKVFLECVQDMDHENMFWYRQDPGLGLRLIYFSYDVKMKEKGDIPEGYSVSREKKERFSLILESASTNQTSMYLCASSLSDRDTDTQYFGPGTRLTVL.